This TCR beta chain was captured in a study of T cell clonotyping in hematopoietic cell transplantation. General study points: After transplant, recipient diversity fell while pathologically expanded clonotypes grew through day 180.

Recipient blood drawn about 28 days pretransplant and days 30, 100, 180 after. Produced via immunoSEQ multiplex PCR; TCRdb's table is partial and in-frame only. The sample holds under 10,000 clones, roughly 81% seen once. The CDR3 consists of 15 residues. Germline CDR1 MNHEY, CDR2 SVGAGI. V lost 2 bases, J lost 0 bases, and 5 bases lay in between. Remarks on this clone: The antigen remains unidentified.

The clonotype originates from a female patient in her forties or fifties who had an allogeneic stem cell transplant from an unrelated donor, so the T cells may come from the graft donor. Some clones in this sample may be carry-over from other donors' samples. The sequences come from peripheral blood mononuclear cells, collected 180 days after allogeneic stem cell transplant. This sequence joins TRBV6-5 and TRBJ2-6; D is undetermined. CDR3 nucleotides: TGTGCCAGCAGTTACGGTGGCTCTGGGGCCAACGTCCTGACTTTC. Its protein product is CASSYGGSGANVLTF.